Listed below are T cell receptor beta chains from one sample, sequenced in a study of T cells in Graves' hyperthyroidism and ophthalmopathy. Using its own MiXCR run on the multiplex PCR reads, TCRdb lists one record per CDR3 protein. The repertoire holds hundreds of thousands of distinct CDR3 sequences, with over 12% as singletons. The sequencing sample was made of blood. Every receptor here comes from a woman between 35 and 50 years old with Graves' ophthalmopathy. CDR3s include the opening cysteine and the closing phenylalanine or tryptophan. D genes are given only for firm matches. Some rows mark clone size as missing; the rest say once, few, many or name a class of expanded clone.

clone_size: many; v_call: TRBV12-3/TRBV12-4; j_call: TRBJ1-1; d_call: .; cdr3_nt: TGTGCCAGCAGTTTAACTTCCAGGGCCGCTTTCTTT; cdr3_aa: CASSLTSRAAFF
clone_size: many; v_call: TRBV5-1; j_call: TRBJ2-3; d_call: .; cdr3_nt: TGCGCCAGCAGCTTGATTAGCGGTAGCACAGATACGCAGTATTTT; cdr3_aa: CASSLISGSTDTQYF
clone_size: .; v_call: TRBV5-6; j_call: TRBJ1-5; d_call: .; cdr3_nt: TGTGCCAGCAGCTTGGCGGGCAGGGTTAGCAATCAGCCCCAGCATTTT; cdr3_aa: CASSLAGRVSNQPQHF
clone_size: .; v_call: TRBV9; j_call: TRBJ2-2; d_call: TRBD1; cdr3_nt: TGTGCCAGCAGCGGCGGACAGGTGGACACCGGGGAGCTGTTTTTT; cdr3_aa: CASSGGQVDTGELFF
clone_size: .; v_call: TRBV2; j_call: TRBJ2-7; d_call: TRBD1; cdr3_nt: TGTGCCAGCAGTGACCCCTTACCGCGGACAGGGTCCTCCTACGAGCAGTACTTC; cdr3_aa: CASSDPLPRTGSSYEQYF
clone_size: few; v_call: TRBV5-1; j_call: TRBJ1-6; d_call: .; cdr3_nt: TGCGCCAGCAGCTTGGCCGTTGGTGATAATTCACCCCTCCACTTT; cdr3_aa: CASSLAVGDNSPLHF
clone_size: many; v_call: TRBV12-3/TRBV12-4; j_call: TRBJ1-1; d_call: .; cdr3_nt: TGTGCCAGCAGAGGGGCGAACACTGAAGCTTTCTTT; cdr3_aa: CASRGANTEAFF
clone_size: many; v_call: TRBV28; j_call: TRBJ1-1; d_call: .; cdr3_nt: TGTGCCAGCAGTCACCCCTCCGACAGGCTGAACACTGAAGCTTTCTTT; cdr3_aa: CASSHPSDRLNTEAFF
clone_size: .; v_call: TRBV7-8; j_call: TRBJ2-7; d_call: .; cdr3_nt: TGTGCCAGCAGCTTCCGGGACGCCTACTCCTACGAGCAGTACTTC; cdr3_aa: CASSFRDAYSYEQYF
clone_size: .; v_call: TRBV3-1; j_call: TRBJ2-3; d_call: TRBD1; cdr3_nt: TGTGCCAGCAGCCCTGGACAGGGTCCAGATACGCAGTATTTT; cdr3_aa: CASSPGQGPDTQYF
clone_size: few; v_call: TRBV5-1; j_call: TRBJ2-3; d_call: TRBD1; cdr3_nt: TGCGCCAGCAGCCCAGGTCACAGGGGGCTGGGATTCACAGATACGCAGTATTTT; cdr3_aa: CASSPGHRGLGFTDTQYF
clone_size: many; v_call: TRBV5-5; j_call: TRBJ1-5; d_call: .; cdr3_nt: TGTGCCAGCAGCTTGGACTGGTCTCAGCCCCAGCATTTT; cdr3_aa: CASSLDWSQPQHF
clone_size: .; v_call: TRBV11-2; j_call: TRBJ1-5; d_call: .; cdr3_nt: TGTGCCAGCAGCTTAGATGGCAGTAGCAATCAGCCCCAGCATTTT; cdr3_aa: CASSLDGSSNQPQHF
clone_size: .; v_call: TRBV28; j_call: TRBJ2-7; d_call: TRBD1; cdr3_nt: TGTGCCAGCGGCCAGCGGCAGGGGGCCTACGAGCAGTACTTC; cdr3_aa: CASGQRQGAYEQYF
clone_size: many; v_call: TRBV4-1; j_call: TRBJ2-2; d_call: TRBD2; cdr3_nt: TGCGCCAGCAGCTGGCGATCGGGACTAGCCGGGAGGAGAACCGGGGAGCTGTTTTTT; cdr3_aa: CASSWRSGLAGRRTGELFF
clone_size: few; v_call: TRBV11-2; j_call: TRBJ2-5; d_call: .; cdr3_nt: TGTGCCAGCAGCTTAGAGGGGGTCCCTCGGGAGACCCAGTACTTC; cdr3_aa: CASSLEGVPRETQYF
clone_size: many; v_call: TRBV20-1; j_call: TRBJ2-7; d_call: .; cdr3_nt: TGCAGTGCTAGGGCGTTCGAGCAGTACTTC; cdr3_aa: CSARAFEQYF
clone_size: few; v_call: TRBV25-1; j_call: TRBJ2-5; d_call: TRBD1; cdr3_nt: TGTGCCAGCAGTCCTTACACAGGGGGCCGGGAGACCCAGTACTTC; cdr3_aa: CASSPYTGGRETQYF
clone_size: many; v_call: TRBV10-2; j_call: TRBJ2-5; d_call: .; cdr3_nt: TGCGCCAGCGCAGGACAGCTCCAAGAGACCCAGTACTTC; cdr3_aa: CASAGQLQETQYF
clone_size: many; v_call: TRBV7-2; j_call: TRBJ2-7; d_call: TRBD1; cdr3_nt: TGTGCCAGCAGCCCCGCGGGACAGGCCTACTACGAGCAGTACTTC; cdr3_aa: CASSPAGQAYYEQYF
clone_size: few; v_call: TRBV10-3; j_call: TRBJ2-4; d_call: .; cdr3_nt: TGTGCCATCAGTGAACTAGCCCCTATAGCCAAAAACATTCAGTACTTC; cdr3_aa: CAISELAPIAKNIQYF
clone_size: .; v_call: TRBV2; j_call: TRBJ2-2; d_call: .; cdr3_nt: TGTGCCAGCAGTCGGGCGACTACCGGGGAGCTGTTTTTT; cdr3_aa: CASSRATTGELFF
clone_size: .; v_call: TRBV18; j_call: TRBJ2-2; d_call: .; cdr3_nt: TGTGCCAGCTCACCGTTCGGGGGCGAAAACACCGGGGAGCTGTTTTTT; cdr3_aa: CASSPFGGENTGELFF
clone_size: many; v_call: TRBV29-1; j_call: TRBJ2-2; d_call: .; cdr3_nt: TGCAGCGTTGAAGATTCGAGGGGCGCGGGGGAGCTGTTTTTT; cdr3_aa: CSVEDSRGAGELFF
clone_size: many; v_call: TRBV12-3/TRBV12-4; j_call: TRBJ2-2; d_call: .; cdr3_nt: TGTGCCAGCACCTTGGGGCCCAGGGAGCTGTTTTTT; cdr3_aa: CASTLGPRELFF
clone_size: .; v_call: TRBV13; j_call: TRBJ2-7; d_call: .; cdr3_nt: TGTGCCAGCAGCTTAGGCGGAGACAGGAGCTCCTACGAGCAGTACTTC; cdr3_aa: CASSLGGDRSSYEQYF
clone_size: many; v_call: TRBV6-2/TRBV6-3; j_call: TRBJ2-3; d_call: TRBD1; cdr3_nt: TGTGCCAGCAGTCCGGACAGGGGCGTCACAGATACGCAGTATTTT; cdr3_aa: CASSPDRGVTDTQYF
clone_size: many; v_call: TRBV12-3/TRBV12-4; j_call: TRBJ1-2; d_call: .; cdr3_nt: TGTGCCAGCAGTTTGAGCTCGGACTATGGCTACACCTTC; cdr3_aa: CASSLSSDYGYTF
clone_size: many; v_call: TRBV11-2; j_call: TRBJ2-6; d_call: .; cdr3_nt: TGTGCCAGCAGCTTAGAGGTGGGGCTCCCATCTGGGGCCAACGTCCTGACTTTC; cdr3_aa: CASSLEVGLPSGANVLTF
clone_size: many; v_call: TRBV19; j_call: TRBJ2-1; d_call: .; cdr3_nt: TGTGCCAGTAGTATTGGAAGCGGGCCCTACAATGAGCAGTTCTTC; cdr3_aa: CASSIGSGPYNEQFF
clone_size: many; v_call: TRBV28; j_call: TRBJ2-5; d_call: .; cdr3_nt: TGTGCCAGCAGTCTTACAGCGAGCCAAGAGACCCAGTACTTC; cdr3_aa: CASSLTASQETQYF
clone_size: many; v_call: TRBV28; j_call: TRBJ1-6; d_call: .; cdr3_nt: TGTGCCAGCAGTTTAAGGGTCCAGGTAGTGGCACCCCTCCACTTT; cdr3_aa: CASSLRVQVVAPLHF
clone_size: many; v_call: TRBV6-5; j_call: TRBJ2-4; d_call: TRBD2; cdr3_nt: TGTGCCAGCAGTTCTTCCCTAGCGGGAGGGCCCTCGGACATTCAGTACTTC; cdr3_aa: CASSSSLAGGPSDIQYF
clone_size: many; v_call: TRBV11-2; j_call: TRBJ2-5; d_call: .; cdr3_nt: TGTGCCAGCAGCAGGGACATCCAAGAGACCCAGTACTTC; cdr3_aa: CASSRDIQETQYF
clone_size: few; v_call: TRBV19; j_call: TRBJ1-1; d_call: .; cdr3_nt: TGTGCCAGTAGGATGCAGGGGAACACCGAAGCTTTCTTT; cdr3_aa: CASRMQGNTEAFF
clone_size: many; v_call: TRBV19; j_call: TRBJ1-3; d_call: .; cdr3_nt: TGTGCCAGTAGTATAGATCTTTGGGACTTCTCTGGGAACACCATATATTTT; cdr3_aa: CASSIDLWDFSGNTIYF
clone_size: many; v_call: TRBV28; j_call: TRBJ2-7; d_call: .; cdr3_nt: TGTGCCAGCAGCCTCCGGCGCGGCGGTAGCTACGAGCAGTACTTC; cdr3_aa: CASSLRRGGSYEQYF
clone_size: .; v_call: TRBV7-2; j_call: TRBJ1-2; d_call: .; cdr3_nt: TGTGCCAGCAGCTTAGGGGGGACGGATAACTATGGCTACACCTTC; cdr3_aa: CASSLGGTDNYGYTF
clone_size: many; v_call: TRBV30; j_call: TRBJ1-1; d_call: .; cdr3_nt: TGTGCCTGGGACGGGGGTAGAGGCCGTGAAGCTTTCTTT; cdr3_aa: CAWDGGRGREAFF
clone_size: .; v_call: TRBV4-3; j_call: TRBJ1-5; d_call: .; cdr3_nt: TGCGCCAGCAGCCAAGATAGGGCCGCCAATCAGCCCCAGCATTTT; cdr3_aa: CASSQDRAANQPQHF
clone_size: .; v_call: TRBV9; j_call: TRBJ2-3; d_call: .; cdr3_nt: TGTGCCAGCGCCCTCGTCGGCAGCGGCTTCACAGATACGCAGTATTTT; cdr3_aa: CASALVGSGFTDTQYF
clone_size: .; v_call: TRBV12-3/TRBV12-4; j_call: TRBJ2-7; d_call: TRBD2; cdr3_nt: TGTGCCAGCAGTTTAGGAGCGGGAGAGGGCTACGAGCAGTACTTC; cdr3_aa: CASSLGAGEGYEQYF
clone_size: many; v_call: TRBV11-2; j_call: TRBJ1-2; d_call: TRBD1; cdr3_nt: TGTGCCAGCAGCTTAGAGACCGGGACAGGGGAAGGCTACACCTTC; cdr3_aa: CASSLETGTGEGYTF
clone_size: many; v_call: TRBV6-5; j_call: TRBJ2-7; d_call: .; cdr3_nt: TGTGCCACCCAGCTGTTGAGGAGCTTACCTTACGAGCAGTACTTC; cdr3_aa: CATQLLRSLPYEQYF
clone_size: many; v_call: TRBV20-1; j_call: TRBJ2-7; d_call: TRBD2; cdr3_nt: TGCAGTGCTTCCGGGGGGTTTTGGGCCTCCTACGAGCAGTACTTC; cdr3_aa: CSASGGFWASYEQYF
clone_size: few; v_call: TRBV6-2/TRBV6-3; j_call: TRBJ2-3; d_call: .; cdr3_nt: TGTGCCAGCAGTTACGTGTCCCCCGCGGATACGCAGTATTTT; cdr3_aa: CASSYVSPADTQYF
clone_size: .; v_call: TRBV29-1; j_call: TRBJ2-5; d_call: .; cdr3_nt: TGCAGCGTTGAAGTGGCTAGCTCCCAAGAGACCCAGTACTTC; cdr3_aa: CSVEVASSQETQYF
clone_size: many; v_call: TRBV28; j_call: TRBJ2-5; d_call: .; cdr3_nt: TGTGCCAGAAACGACCCGACGTTGTACCAAGAGACCCAGTACTTC; cdr3_aa: CARNDPTLYQETQYF
clone_size: many; v_call: TRBV20-1; j_call: TRBJ2-7; d_call: .; cdr3_nt: TGCAGTGCCAGATCCACCCCAGGGATCCACTACGAGCAGTACTTC; cdr3_aa: CSARSTPGIHYEQYF
clone_size: many; v_call: TRBV12-3/TRBV12-4; j_call: TRBJ2-7; d_call: .; cdr3_nt: TGTGCCAGCAGCCTTCGTGACAACTCCTACGAGCAGTACTTC; cdr3_aa: CASSLRDNSYEQYF